The source of this T cell receptor (beta chain) is a study of T cell clonality in common variable immunodeficiency. Overall study results and limits: Links between repertoire features and CVID complications were heterogeneity-limited. Compared with controls, CVID subjects had fewer shared TCRbeta clones. CVID subjects had higher TCRbeta clonality than healthy controls, most marked in about a third. The cause of increased CVID clonality remains unclear without subpopulation sequencing.

TCRdb keeps only in-frame clones here, not all; method: immunoSEQ multiplex PCR. This sample carries about 52,000 clones and no singletons, and about 1.8% goes to the top ten. Looked up from germline, CDR1 is GTSNPN and CDR2 is SVGIG (reference sequence). CDR3 size: 15 residues. V shed 2 bases, J shed 6 bases, and the junction held 11 bases outside the gene matches. Many counts were recorded for this clone. Its antigen is unknown. Coverage ceases 3 residues before the CDR3 finishes, and the germline J gene fills in the end. V is TRBV30 and J is TRBJ1-1; TRBD1 aligns across 8 bases. This receptor was taken from a person aged 18 to 75 in good health. Sequenced sample: peripheral blood mononuclear cells. The CDR3 spells CAWSFPGTGPAEAFF. CDR3 bases read: TGTGCCTGGAGTTTCCCCGGGACAGGTCCTGCTGAA.